This T cell receptor beta chain was recovered during a study of regulatory T cells in long-lasting Graves disease. Study-wide results and limits: Favored gene segments in persistent disease were TRBV28, TRBJ1-2 and TRBJ2-5. Persistent Graves' patients showed less TCR diversity than newly diagnosed ones.

This clonotype was found many times. As yet, its antigen is unknown. Sample time point: newly diagnosed GD, antithyroid drugs for less than 3 months. PBMCs provided the RNA from which the TCR library was made. Patients came through an endocrinology department, and that department was in Xi'an, China. HTBI primers from iRepertoire and Arm-PCR of CDR3 regions yielded the TCR beta libraries. TCRdb reanalysed the multiplex PCR reads using MiXCR and keeps one entry per CDR3 protein. This table has approximately 300,000 distinct CDR3 sequences, about 20% appearing once. CDR1 is DFQATT and CDR2 is SNEGSKA in the germline V gene (reference sequence). V lost 3 bases and J lost 6, with 9 bases in between. This CDR3 region has 12 residues.

Sample: peripheral blood mononuclear cells (PBMCs), taken at new diagnosis, from a patient treated with antithyroid drugs. The source of this sequence is a female donor with Graves disease. The gene calls are TRBV20-1 and TRBJ2-1; D unresolved. CDR3 loop: CSARYLSNEQFF. The CDR3 bases are TGCAGTGCTAGGTATCTGAGCAATGAGCAGTTCTTC.